The T cell receptor beta chain described here comes from a study of OX40 agonist ivuxolimab in advanced cancers. This clone has only a few counts. As yet, its antigen is unknown. Patients had blood sampled at baseline and again on cycle 4 day 1 and cycle 7 day 1. Points from the study as a whole: Clones of CD4+ and CD8+ blood T cells grew by week 6 at doses of 0.1 to 3.0 mg/kg.

The length of the CDR3 is 14 residues. The V and J ends lost 6 bases and 5 bases, in that order; junction bases with no gene match: 8. The V gene's germline CDR1 is MDHEN and CDR2 SYDVKM. Method: immunoSEQ multiplex PCR; TCRdb's copy keeps in-frame clones and lacks some. Of tens of thousands of clones in the sample, 70% to 90% were seen once. The chain has TRBV28 and TRBJ1-2; 8 bases match TRBD1. The specimen comprised CD4+ or CD8+ T cells sorted from blood, sampled in a trial of the OX40 agonist ivuxolimab. This receptor was obtained from an adult with an advanced solid tumor such as melanoma, head and neck, liver or kidney cancer. CDR3 coding DNA: TGTGCCAGCAGCATCGGGACAGGAACGTATGGCTACACCTTC. Translation: CASSIGTGTYGYTF.